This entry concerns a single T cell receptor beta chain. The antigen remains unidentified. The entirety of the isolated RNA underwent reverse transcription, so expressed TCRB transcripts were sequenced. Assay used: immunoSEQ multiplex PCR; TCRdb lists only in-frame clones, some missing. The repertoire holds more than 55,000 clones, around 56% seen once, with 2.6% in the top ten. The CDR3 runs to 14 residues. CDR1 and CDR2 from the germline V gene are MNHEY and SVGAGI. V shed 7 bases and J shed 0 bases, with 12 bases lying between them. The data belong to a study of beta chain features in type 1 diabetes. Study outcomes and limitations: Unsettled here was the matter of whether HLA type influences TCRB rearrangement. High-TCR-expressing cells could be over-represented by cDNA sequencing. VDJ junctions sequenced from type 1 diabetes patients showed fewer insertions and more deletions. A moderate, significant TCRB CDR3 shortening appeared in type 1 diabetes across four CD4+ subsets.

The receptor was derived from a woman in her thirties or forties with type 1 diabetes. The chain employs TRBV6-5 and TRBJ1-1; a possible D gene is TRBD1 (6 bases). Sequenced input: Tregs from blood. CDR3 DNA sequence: TGTGCCAGCATTTCGGCAGGGGTGAACACTGAAGCTTTCTTT. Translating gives CASISAGVNTEAFF.